This TCR beta chain was captured in a study of PD-1 blockade in mismatch repair-deficient tumors. The table lists this clone with a count of one. Assay used: immunoSEQ multiplex PCR; TCRdb lists only in-frame clones, some missing. This sample has some 84,000 clones, with roughly 80% found just once. Trimming cost V 2 bases and J 10 bases, with 12 bases left between them. Germline V gene data show CDR1 as SGHTS and CDR2 as YDEGEE. The CDR3 contains 12 residues. TCR sequencing covered three patients who responded to pembrolizumab. The starting material was peripheral blood, obtained 12 weeks after starting pembrolizumab. The chain couples TRBV5-8 to TRBJ1-1; D might be TRBD1 (5 bases). This sequence originates from an adult with mismatch repair-deficient cancer. Here the CDR3 reads CASSFLTGGAFF. The CDR3 DNA follows: TGTGCCAGCAGCTTTTTAACTGGGGGAGCTTTCTTT.